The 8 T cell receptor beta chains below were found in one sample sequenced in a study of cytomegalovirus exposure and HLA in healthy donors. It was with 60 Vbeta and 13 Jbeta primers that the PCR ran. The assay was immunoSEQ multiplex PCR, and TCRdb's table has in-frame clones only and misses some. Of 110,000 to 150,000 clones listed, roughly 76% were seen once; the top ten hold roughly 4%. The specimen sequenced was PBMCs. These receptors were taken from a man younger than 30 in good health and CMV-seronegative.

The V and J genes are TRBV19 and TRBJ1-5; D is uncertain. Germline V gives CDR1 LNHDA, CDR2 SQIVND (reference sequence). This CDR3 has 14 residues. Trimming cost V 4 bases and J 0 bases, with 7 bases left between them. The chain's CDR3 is CASSTDNSNQPQHF. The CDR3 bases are TGTGCCAGTAGTACCGACAATAGCAATCAGCCCCAGCATTTT.

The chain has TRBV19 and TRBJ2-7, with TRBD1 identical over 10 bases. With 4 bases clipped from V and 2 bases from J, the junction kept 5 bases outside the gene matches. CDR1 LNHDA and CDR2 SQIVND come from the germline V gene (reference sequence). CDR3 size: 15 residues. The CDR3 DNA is TGTGCCAGTAGTAAAGCCGGGACAGGGGCCTACGAGCAGTACTTC. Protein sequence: CASSKAGTGAYEQYF. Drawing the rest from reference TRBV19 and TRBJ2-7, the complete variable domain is DGGITQSPKYLFRKEGQNVTLSCEQNLNHDAMYWYRQDPGQGLRLIYYSQIVNDFQKGDIAEGYSVSREKKESFPLTVTSAQKNPTAFYLCASSKAGTGAYEQYFGPGTRLTVT.

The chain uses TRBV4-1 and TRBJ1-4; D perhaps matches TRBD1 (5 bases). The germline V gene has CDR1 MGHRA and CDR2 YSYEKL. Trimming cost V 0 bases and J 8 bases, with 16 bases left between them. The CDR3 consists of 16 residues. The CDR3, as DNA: TGCGCCAGCAGCCAAGATGTGACGGGGGTGGTAGAAAAACTGTTTTTT. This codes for CASSQDVTGVVEKLFF.

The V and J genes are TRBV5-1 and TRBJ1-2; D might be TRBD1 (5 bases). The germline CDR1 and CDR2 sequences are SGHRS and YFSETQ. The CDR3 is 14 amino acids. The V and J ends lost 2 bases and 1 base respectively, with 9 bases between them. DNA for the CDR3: TGCGCCAGCAGCTTAGGGGATGGTAACTATGGCTACACCTTC. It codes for CASSLGDGNYGYTF.

DNA for the CDR3: TGCGCCAGCAGCTTAAGGCAGGGGGCTACGAACACCGGGGAGCTGTTTTTT. Translation: CASSLRQGATNTGELFF. This rearrangement joins TRBV5-1 to TRBJ2-2, with TRBD1 identical over 8 bases. The ends lost 2 bases at V and 0 bases at J; junction bases unmatched: 6. There are 17 residues in the CDR3. Germline CDR1 reads SGHRS; CDR2 reads YFSETQ. Filled out from reference TRBV5-1 and TRBJ2-2, the complete variable domain reads KAGVTQTPRYLIKTRGQQVTLSCSPISGHRSVSWYQQTPGQGLQFLFEYFSETQRNKGNFPGRFSGRQFSNSRSEMNVSTLELGDSALYLCASSLRQGATNTGELFFGEGSRLTVL.

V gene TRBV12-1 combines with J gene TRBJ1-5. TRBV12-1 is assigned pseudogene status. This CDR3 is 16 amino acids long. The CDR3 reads CASSSLTAYSNQPQHF. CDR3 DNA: TGTGCCAGCAGCTCCCTTACCGCCTATAGCAATCAGCCCCAGCATTTT.

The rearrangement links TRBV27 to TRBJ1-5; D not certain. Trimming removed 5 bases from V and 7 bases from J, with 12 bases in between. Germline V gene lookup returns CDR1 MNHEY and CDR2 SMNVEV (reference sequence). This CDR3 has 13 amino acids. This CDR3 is CASSPNTGQPQHF. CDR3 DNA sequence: TGTGCCAGCAGTCCCAATACGGGGCAGCCCCAGCATTTT.

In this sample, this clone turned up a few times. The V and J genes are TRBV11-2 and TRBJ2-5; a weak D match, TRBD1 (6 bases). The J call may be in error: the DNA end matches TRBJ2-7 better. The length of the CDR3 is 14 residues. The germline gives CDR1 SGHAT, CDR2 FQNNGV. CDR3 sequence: CASSLSTGRGEQYF. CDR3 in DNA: TGTGCCAGCAGCTTATCGACAGGCAGGGGCGAGCAGTACTTC.